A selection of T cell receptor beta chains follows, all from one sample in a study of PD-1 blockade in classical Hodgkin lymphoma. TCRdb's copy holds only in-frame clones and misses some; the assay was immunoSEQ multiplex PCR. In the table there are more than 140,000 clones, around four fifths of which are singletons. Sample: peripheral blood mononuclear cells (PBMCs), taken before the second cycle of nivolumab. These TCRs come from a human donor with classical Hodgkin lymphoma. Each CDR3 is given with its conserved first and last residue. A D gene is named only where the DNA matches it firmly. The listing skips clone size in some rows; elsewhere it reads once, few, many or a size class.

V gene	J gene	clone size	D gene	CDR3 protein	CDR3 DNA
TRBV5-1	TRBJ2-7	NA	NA	CASSLPGPSYEQYF	TGCGCCAGCAGCTTGCCAGGGCCGTCCTACGAGCAGTACTTC
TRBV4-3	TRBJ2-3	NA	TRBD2	CASSQDQASGSTDTQYF	TGCGCCAGCAGCCAAGATCAGGCTAGCGGAAGCACAGATACGCAGTATTTT
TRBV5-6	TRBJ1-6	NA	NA	CASSFGVPVGSPLHF	TGTGCCAGCAGCTTCGGCGTGCCGGTTGGCTCACCCCTCCACTTT
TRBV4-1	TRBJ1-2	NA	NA	CASSLDPAQPKRVYGYTF	TGCGCCAGCAGCCTGGACCCCGCCCAGCCCAAACGGGTCTATGGCTACACCTTC
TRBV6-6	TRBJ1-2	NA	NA	CASSSSTANYGYTF	TGTGCCAGCAGTTCCTCTACAGCAAACTATGGCTACACCTTC
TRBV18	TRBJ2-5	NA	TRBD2	CASSPRGESRGTQYF	TGTGCCAGCTCACCCCGGGGGGAGAGCCGGGGGACCCAGTACTTC
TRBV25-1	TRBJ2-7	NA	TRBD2	CASKRGAGAYEQYF	TGTGCCAGCAAGAGGGGAGCGGGAGCCTACGAGCAGTACTTC
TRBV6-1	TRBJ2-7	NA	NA	CATLIQDRPYEQYF	TGTGCCACCTTGATTCAGGACCGTCCCTACGAGCAGTACTTC
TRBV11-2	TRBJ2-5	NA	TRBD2	CASSDPSGSGETQYF	TGTGCCAGCAGCGATCCTAGCGGGAGCGGAGAGACCCAGTACTTC
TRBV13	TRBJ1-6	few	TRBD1	CASSAGQGGNSPLHF	TGTGCCAGCAGCGCAGGACAGGGAGGGAATTCACCCCTCCACTTT
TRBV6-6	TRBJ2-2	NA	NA	CASSYRAVSGGELFF	TGTGCCAGCAGTTATAGGGCGGTCTCGGGCGGGGAGCTGTTTTTT
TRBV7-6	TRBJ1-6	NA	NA	CASSLVIWDSPLHF	TGTGCCAGCAGCTTAGTGATTTGGGATTCACCCCTCCACTTT
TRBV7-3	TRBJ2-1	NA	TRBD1	CASSPQQGMNEQFF	TGTGCCAGCAGCCCACAACAGGGGATGAATGAGCAGTTCTTC
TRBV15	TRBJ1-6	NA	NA	CATSRAGQLRSPLHF	TGTGCCACCAGCAGAGCGGGCCAACTACGATCACCCCTCCACTTT
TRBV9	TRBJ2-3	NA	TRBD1	CASSRTGPNTQYF	TGTGCCAGCAGCAGGACAGGGCCCAATACGCAGTATTTT
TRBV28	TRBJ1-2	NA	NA	CASSLVSYGYTF	TGTGCCAGCAGTTTAGTCTCCTATGGCTACACCTTC
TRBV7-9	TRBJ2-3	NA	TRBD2	CASSPTLAGGTDTQYF	TGTGCCAGCAGCCCGACGCTAGCGGGAGGCACAGATACGCAGTATTTT
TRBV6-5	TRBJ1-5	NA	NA	CASSRWRGQPQHF	TGTGCCAGCAGTCGCTGGCGGGGTCAGCCCCAGCATTTT
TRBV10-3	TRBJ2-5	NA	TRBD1	CAISRGETQYF	TGTGCCATCAGCAGGGGGGAGACCCAGTACTTC
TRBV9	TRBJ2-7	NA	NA	CASSVFDGSPNEQYF	TGTGCCAGCAGCGTATTCGATGGATCCCCTAACGAGCAGTACTTC
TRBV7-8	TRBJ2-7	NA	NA	CASSLVLTAEQYF	TGTGCCAGCAGCTTAGTCCTCACAGCCGAGCAGTACTTC
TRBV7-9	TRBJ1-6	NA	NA	CASSLTVPNSPLHF	TGTGCCAGCAGCTTGACAGTGCCGAATTCACCCCTCCACTTT
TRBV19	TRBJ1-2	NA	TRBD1	CASYDRESPYGYTF	TGTGCCAGCTATGACAGGGAATCACCATATGGCTACACCTTC
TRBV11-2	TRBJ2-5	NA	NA	CASSLGLGPPQTQYF	TGTGCCAGCAGCTTAGGACTGGGCCCCCCCCAGACCCAGTACTTC
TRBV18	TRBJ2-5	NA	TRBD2	CASSRVAGQETQYF	TGTGCCAGCTCACGGGTAGCGGGACAAGAGACCCAGTACTTC
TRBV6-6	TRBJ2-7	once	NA	CASRRAGTLTYEQYF	TGTGCCAGCCGCAGGGCCGGGACACTCACCTACGAGCAGTACTTC
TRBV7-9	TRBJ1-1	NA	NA	CASSAVKGAEAFF	TGTGCCAGCAGCGCCGTTAAAGGAGCTGAAGCTTTCTTT
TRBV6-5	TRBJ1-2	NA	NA	CAISEQGQWGYTF	TGTGCCATCAGTGAGCAGGGTCAGTGGGGCTACACCTTC
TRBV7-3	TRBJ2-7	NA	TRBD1	CASSSSGTGPDEQYF	TGTGCCAGCAGCTCTTCCGGGACAGGCCCCGACGAGCAGTACTTC
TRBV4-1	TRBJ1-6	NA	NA	CASSQGSSFGYNSPLHF	TGCGCCAGCAGCCAAGGGTCATCGTTCGGTTATAATTCACCCCTCCACTTT
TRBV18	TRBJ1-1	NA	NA	CASSPGAPNTEAFF	TGTGCCAGCTCACCAGGGGCACCGAACACTGAAGCTTTCTTT
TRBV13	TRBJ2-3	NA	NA	CASSLGAPGLLSVTQYF	TGTGCCAGCAGCTTAGGAGCCCCGGGACTCCTATCGGTTACGCAGTATTTT
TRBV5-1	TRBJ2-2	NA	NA	CASTPRSGELFF	TGCGCCAGCACACCAAGGTCCGGGGAGCTGTTTTTT
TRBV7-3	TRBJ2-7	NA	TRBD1	CASSLVEQGEQYF	TGTGCCAGCAGCTTAGTGGAACAGGGGGAGCAGTACTTC
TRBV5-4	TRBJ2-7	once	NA	CASSYAARAVGEQYF	TGTGCCAGCAGCTACGCAGCCCGGGCCGTGGGCGAGCAGTACTTC
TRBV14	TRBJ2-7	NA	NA	CASSQRSYEQYF	TGTGCCAGCAGCCAAAGGTCCTACGAGCAGTACTTC
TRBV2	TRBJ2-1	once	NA	CASSEFAGGGLGFNEQFF	TGTGCCAGCAGTGAATTTGCTGGGGGGGGCTTGGGTTTCAATGAGCAGTTCTTC
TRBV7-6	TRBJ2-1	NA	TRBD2	CASSLAFRTSGDNEQFF	TGTGCCAGCAGCTTAGCCTTTAGGACTAGCGGAGACAATGAGCAGTTCTTC
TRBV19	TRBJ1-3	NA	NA	CASSPGSAGLSGNTIYF	TGTGCCAGTAGCCCCGGATCGGCAGGACTCTCTGGAAACACCATATATTTT
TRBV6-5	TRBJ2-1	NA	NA	CASSRTVSNEQFF	TGTGCCAGCAGTCGGACAGTAAGCAATGAGCAGTTCTTC
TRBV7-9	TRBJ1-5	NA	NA	CASSLSSGNQPQHF	TGTGCCAGCAGCTTAAGTTCGGGCAATCAGCCCCAGCATTTT
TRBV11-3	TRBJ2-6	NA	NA	CASSLGGSSYSGANVLTF	TGTGCCAGCAGCCTGGGGGGCAGTTCATACTCTGGGGCCAACGTCCTGACTTTC
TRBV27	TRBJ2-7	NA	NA	CASSSRGNPTTSSYEQYF	TGTGCCAGCAGTTCAAGAGGGAACCCCACCACCAGCTCCTACGAGCAGTACTTC
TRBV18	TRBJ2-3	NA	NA	CASSQTGSGVTDTQYF	TGTGCCAGCTCACAAACGGGTAGCGGAGTCACAGATACGCAGTATTTT
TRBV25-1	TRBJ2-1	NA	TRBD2	CASSDSRLAGVYNEQFF	TGTGCCAGCAGTGACTCAAGACTAGCAGGAGTCTACAATGAGCAGTTCTTC
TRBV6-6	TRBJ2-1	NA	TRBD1	CASRERTGEDEQFF	TGTGCCAGCAGGGAGAGGACAGGCGAGGATGAGCAGTTCTTC
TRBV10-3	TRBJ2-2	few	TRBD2	CAISERTSPGELFF	TGTGCCATCAGTGAGCGGACTAGTCCCGGGGAGCTGTTTTTT
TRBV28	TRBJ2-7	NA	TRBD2	CASSLNLAGAYEQYF	TGTGCCAGCAGTCTAAACCTAGCGGGAGCCTACGAGCAGTACTTC
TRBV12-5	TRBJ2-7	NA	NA	CASGTGQYYEQYF	TGTGCTAGTGGAACGGGACAATACTACGAGCAGTACTTC
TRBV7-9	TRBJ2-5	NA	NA	CASSLGWETQYF	TGTGCCAGCAGCCTAGGTTGGGAGACCCAGTACTTC
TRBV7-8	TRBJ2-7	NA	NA	CASSLVGRGGYEQYF	TGTGCCAGCAGCTTAGTAGGCAGGGGCGGCTACGAGCAGTACTTC